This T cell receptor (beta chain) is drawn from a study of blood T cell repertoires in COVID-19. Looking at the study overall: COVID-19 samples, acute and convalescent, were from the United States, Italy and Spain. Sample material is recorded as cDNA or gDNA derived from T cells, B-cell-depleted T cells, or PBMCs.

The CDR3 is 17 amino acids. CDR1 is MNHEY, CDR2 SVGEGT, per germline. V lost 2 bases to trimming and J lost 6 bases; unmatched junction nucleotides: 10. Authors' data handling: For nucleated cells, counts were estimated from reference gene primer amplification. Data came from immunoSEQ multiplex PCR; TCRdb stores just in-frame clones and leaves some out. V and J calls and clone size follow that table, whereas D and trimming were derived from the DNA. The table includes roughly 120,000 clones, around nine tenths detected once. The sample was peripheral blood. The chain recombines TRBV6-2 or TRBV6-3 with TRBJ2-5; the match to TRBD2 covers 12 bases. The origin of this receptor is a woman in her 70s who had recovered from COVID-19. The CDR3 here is CASSYRLAGEHSKTQYF. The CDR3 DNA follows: TGTGCCAGCAGTTACAGACTAGCGGGGGAGCATTCGAAGACCCAGTACTTC.